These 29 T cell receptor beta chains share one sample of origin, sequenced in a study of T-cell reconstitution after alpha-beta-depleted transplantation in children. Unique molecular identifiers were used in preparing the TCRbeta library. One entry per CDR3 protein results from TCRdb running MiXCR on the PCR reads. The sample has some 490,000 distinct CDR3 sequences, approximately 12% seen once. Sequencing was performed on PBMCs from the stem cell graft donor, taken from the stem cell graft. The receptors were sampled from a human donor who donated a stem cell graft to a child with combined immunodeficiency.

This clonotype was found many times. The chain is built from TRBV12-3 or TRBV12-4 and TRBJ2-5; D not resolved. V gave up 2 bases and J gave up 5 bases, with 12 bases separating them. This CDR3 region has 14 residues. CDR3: CASSLTNQRETQYF. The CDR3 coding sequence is TGTGCCAGCAGTTTAACAAACCAACGGGAGACCCAGTACTTC.

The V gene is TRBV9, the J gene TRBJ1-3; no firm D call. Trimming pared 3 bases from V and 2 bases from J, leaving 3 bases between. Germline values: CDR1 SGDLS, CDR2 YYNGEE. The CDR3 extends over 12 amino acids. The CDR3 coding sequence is TGTGCCAGCAGCGATACTGGAAACACCATATATTTT. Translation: CASSDTGNTIYF.

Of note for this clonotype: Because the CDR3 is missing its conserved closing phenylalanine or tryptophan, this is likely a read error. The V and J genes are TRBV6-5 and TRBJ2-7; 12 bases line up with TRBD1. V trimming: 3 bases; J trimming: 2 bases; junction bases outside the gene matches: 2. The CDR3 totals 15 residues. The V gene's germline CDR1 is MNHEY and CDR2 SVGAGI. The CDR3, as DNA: TGTGCCAGCAGTTATGGGACAGGGGGCCCCTACGAGCAGTACTCC. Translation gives CASSYGTGGPYEQYS.

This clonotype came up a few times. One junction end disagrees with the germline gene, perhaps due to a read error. The chain's CDR3 is CATKDQGSSQPQHF. Written as DNA, the CDR3 is TGTGCCACCAAGGACCAGGGCAGCAGTCAGCCCCAGCATTTT. The chain is built from TRBV15 and TRBJ1-5; perhaps TRBD1 as D (5 bases). Germline CDR1 LNHNV, CDR2 YYDKDF (reference sequence). The CDR3 is 14 amino acids.

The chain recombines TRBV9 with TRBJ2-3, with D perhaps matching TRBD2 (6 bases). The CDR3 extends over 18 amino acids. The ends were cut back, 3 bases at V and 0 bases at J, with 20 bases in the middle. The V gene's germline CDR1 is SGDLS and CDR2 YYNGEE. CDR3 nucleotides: TGTGCCAGCAGCGAGAGATCCCTAGCGACCTTTAGCACAGATACGCAGTATTTT. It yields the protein CASSERSLATFSTDTQYF.

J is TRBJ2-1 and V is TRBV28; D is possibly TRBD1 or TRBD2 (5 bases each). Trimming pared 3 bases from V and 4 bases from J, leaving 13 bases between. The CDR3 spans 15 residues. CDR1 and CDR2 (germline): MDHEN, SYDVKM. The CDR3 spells CASSLRGAKYNEQFF. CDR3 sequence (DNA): TGTGCCAGCAGTTTGAGGGGCGCGAAATACAATGAGCAGTTCTTC.

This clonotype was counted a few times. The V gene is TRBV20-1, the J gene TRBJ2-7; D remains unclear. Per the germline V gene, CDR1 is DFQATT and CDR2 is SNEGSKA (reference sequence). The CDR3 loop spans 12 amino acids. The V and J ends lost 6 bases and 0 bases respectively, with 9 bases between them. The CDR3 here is CSAKPGSYEQYF. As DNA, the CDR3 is TGCAGTGCCAAGCCCGGCTCCTACGAGCAGTACTTC.

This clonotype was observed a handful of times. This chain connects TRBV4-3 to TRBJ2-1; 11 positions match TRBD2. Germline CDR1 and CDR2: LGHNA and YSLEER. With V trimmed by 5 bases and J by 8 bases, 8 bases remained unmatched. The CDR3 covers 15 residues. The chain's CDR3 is CASSIAGGRGHEQFF. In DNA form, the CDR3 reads TGCGCCAGCAGCATAGCGGGGGGGCGTGGTCATGAGCAGTTCTTC.

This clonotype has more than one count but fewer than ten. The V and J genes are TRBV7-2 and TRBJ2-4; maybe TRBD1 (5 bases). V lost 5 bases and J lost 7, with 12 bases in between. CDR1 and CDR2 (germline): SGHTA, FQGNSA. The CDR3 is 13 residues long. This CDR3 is CASSRTTRNIQYF. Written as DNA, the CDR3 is TGTGCCAGCAGCCGGACAACCAGGAACATTCAGTACTTC.

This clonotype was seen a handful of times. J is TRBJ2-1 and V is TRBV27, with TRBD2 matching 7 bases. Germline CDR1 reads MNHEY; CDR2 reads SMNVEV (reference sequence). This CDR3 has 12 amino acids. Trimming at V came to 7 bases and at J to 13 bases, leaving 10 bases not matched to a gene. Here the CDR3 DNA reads TGTGCCAGCATTGGCGGGAGTACGGAACAGTTCTTC. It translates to CASIGGSTEQFF.

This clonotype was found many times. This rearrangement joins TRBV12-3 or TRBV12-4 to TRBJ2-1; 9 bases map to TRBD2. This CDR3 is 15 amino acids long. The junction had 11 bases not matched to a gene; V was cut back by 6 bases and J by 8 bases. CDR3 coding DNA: TGTGCCAGCAGACCCGGGACTAGCTTAATTCATGAGCAGTTCTTC. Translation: CASRPGTSLIHEQFF.

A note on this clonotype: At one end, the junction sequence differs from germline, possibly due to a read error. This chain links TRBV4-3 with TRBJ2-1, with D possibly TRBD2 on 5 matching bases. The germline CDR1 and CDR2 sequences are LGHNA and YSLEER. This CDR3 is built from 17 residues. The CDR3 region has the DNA TGCGCCAGCAGCCATCAACTCAGCGGTAGCTCCTACAATAAGCAGTTCTTC. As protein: CASSHQLSGSSYNKQFF.

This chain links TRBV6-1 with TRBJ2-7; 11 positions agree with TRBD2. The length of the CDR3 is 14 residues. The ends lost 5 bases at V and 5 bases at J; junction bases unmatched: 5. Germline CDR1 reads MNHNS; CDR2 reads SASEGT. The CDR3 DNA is TGTGCCAGCAGTCGGACTAGCGGGTTCAACGAGCAGTACTTC. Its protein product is CASSRTSGFNEQYF.

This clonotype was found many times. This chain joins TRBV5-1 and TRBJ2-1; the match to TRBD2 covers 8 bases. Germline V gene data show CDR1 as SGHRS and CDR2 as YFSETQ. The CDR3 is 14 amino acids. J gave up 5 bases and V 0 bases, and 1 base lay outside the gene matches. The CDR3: CASSLELADNEQFF. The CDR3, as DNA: TGCGCCAGCAGCTTGGAACTAGCGGACAATGAGCAGTTCTTC.

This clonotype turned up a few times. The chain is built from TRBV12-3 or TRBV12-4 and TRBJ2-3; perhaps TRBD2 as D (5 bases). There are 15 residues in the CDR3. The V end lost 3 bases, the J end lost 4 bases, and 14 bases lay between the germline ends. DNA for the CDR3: TGTGCCAGCAGTTTCGGGTCTAGGACTTCAGATACGCAGTATTTT. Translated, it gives CASSFGSRTSDTQYF.

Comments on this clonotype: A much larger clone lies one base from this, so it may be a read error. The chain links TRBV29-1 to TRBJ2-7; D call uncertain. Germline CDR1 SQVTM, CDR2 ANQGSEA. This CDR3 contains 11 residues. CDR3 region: CRVEDTYEQYF. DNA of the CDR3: TGCAGGGTTGAAGATACCTACGAGCAGTACTTC.

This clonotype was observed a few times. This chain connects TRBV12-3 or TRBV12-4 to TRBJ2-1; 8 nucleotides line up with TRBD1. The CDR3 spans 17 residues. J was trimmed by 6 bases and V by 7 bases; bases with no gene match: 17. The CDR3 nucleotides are TGTGCCAGCAACCCGATTTTTCGCAGGGGGCTTGTCAATGAGCAGTTCTTC. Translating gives CASNPIFRRGLVNEQFF.

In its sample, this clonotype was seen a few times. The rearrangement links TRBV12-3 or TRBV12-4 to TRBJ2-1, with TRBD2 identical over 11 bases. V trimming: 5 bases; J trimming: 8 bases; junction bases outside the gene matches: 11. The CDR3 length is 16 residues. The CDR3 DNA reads TGTGCCAGCAGTGAGCAGACTAGCGGGATAGGGGATGAGCAGTTCTTC. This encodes CASSEQTSGIGDEQFF.

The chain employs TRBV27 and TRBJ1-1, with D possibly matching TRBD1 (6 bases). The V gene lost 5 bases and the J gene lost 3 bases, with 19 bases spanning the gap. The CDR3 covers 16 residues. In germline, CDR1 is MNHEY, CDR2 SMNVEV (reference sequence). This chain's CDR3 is CASSPPPGALDTEAFF. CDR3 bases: TGTGCCAGCAGTCCGCCCCCAGGGGCGTTGGACACTGAAGCTTTCTTT.

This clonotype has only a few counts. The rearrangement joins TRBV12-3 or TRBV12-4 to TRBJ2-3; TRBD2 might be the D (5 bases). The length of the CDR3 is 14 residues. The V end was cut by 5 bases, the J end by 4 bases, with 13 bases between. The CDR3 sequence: CASSLASSADTQYF. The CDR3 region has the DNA TGTGCCAGCAGTCTCGCTAGCAGCGCAGATACGCAGTATTTT.

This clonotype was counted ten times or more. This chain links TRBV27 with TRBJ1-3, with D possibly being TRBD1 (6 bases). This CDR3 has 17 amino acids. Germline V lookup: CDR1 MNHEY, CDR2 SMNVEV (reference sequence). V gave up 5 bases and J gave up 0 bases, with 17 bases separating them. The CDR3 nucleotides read TGTGCCAGCAGTAAGACCGGGACAACGAACTCTGGAAACACCATATATTTT. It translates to CASSKTGTTNSGNTIYF.

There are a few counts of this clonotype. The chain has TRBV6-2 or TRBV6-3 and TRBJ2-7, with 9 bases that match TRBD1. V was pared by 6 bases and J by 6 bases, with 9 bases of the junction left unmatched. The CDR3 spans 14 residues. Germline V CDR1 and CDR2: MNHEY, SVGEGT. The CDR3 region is CASRRPGTGFEQYF. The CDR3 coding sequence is TGTGCCAGCAGGCGTCCCGGGACAGGGTTCGAGCAGTACTTC.

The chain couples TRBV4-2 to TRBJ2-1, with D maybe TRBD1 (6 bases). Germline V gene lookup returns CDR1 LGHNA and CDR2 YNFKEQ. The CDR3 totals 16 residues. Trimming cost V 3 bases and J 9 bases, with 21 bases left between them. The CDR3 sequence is CASSQGTGLWNGEQFF. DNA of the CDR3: TGTGCCAGCAGCCAGGGTACAGGGTTGTGGAACGGTGAGCAGTTCTTC.

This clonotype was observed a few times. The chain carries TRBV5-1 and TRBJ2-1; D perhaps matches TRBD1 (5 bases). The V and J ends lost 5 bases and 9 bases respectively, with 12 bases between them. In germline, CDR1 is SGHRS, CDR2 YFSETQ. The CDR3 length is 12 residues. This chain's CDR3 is CASSEVRAEQFF. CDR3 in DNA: TGCGCCAGCAGTGAGGTCAGGGCTGAGCAGTTCTTC.

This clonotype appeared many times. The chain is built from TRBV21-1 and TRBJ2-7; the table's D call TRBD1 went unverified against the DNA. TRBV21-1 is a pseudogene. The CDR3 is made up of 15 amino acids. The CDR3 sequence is CASSNLMEGGYEQYF. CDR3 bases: TGTGCCAGCAGCAACCTTATGGAGGGGGGTTACGAGCAGTACTTC.

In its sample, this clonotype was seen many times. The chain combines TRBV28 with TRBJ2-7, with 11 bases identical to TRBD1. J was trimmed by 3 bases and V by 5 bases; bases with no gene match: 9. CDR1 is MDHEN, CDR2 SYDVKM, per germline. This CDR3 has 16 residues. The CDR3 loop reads CASSPPSGTGGYEQYF. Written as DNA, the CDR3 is TGTGCCAGCAGTCCCCCCTCCGGGACAGGGGGCTACGAGCAGTACTTC.

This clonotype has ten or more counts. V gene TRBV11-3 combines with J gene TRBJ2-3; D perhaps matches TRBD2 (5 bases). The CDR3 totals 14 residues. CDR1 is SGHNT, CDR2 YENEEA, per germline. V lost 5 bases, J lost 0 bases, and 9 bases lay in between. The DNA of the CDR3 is TGTGCCAGCAGCCCACTAGGCAGCACAGATACGCAGTATTTT. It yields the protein CASSPLGSTDTQYF. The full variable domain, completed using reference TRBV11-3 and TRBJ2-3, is EAGVVQSPRYKIIEKKQPVAFWCNPISGHNTLYWYLQNLGQGPELLIRYENEEAVDDSQLPKDRFSAERLKGVDSTLKIQPAELGDSAVYLCASSPLGSTDTQYFGPGTRLTVL.

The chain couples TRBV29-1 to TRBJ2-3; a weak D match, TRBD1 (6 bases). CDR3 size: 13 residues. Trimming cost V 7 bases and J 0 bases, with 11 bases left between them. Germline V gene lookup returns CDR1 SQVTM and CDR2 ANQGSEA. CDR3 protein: CSAVDRSTDTQYF. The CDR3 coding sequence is TGCAGCGCCGTGGACAGAAGCACAGATACGCAGTATTTT.

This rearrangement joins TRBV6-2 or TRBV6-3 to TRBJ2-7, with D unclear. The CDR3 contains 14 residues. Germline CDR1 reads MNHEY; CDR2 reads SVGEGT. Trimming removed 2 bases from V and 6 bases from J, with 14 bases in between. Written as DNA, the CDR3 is TGTGCCAGCAGTTACGAGGTCGCAACCGTCGAGCAGTACTTC. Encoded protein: CASSYEVATVEQYF.